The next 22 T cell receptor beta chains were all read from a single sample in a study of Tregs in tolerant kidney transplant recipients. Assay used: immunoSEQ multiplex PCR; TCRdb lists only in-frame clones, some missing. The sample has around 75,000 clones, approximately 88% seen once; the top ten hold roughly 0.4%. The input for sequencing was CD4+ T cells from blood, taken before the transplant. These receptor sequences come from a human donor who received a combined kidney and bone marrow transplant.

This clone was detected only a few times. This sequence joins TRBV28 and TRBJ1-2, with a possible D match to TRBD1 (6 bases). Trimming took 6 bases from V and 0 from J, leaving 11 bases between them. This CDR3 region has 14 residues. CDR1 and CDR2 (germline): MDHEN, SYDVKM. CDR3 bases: TGTGCCAGCAGGACAGGTGGAGCTAACTATGGCTACACCTTC. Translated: CASRTGGANYGYTF.

CDR3 DNA sequence: TGTGCCAGCAGGACGACTAGCCCGATCTCCTACAATGAGCAGTTCTTC. It translates to CASRTTSPISYNEQFF. The chain uses TRBV5-8 and TRBJ2-1; TRBD2 aligns across 7 bases. Germline CDR1 and CDR2: SGHTS and YDEGEE. The CDR3 length is 16 residues. V lost 5 bases to trimming and J lost 0 bases; unmatched junction nucleotides: 8. The whole variable domain, filled in from reference TRBV5-8 and TRBJ2-1, reads EAGVTQSPTHLIKTRGQQATLRCSPISGHTSVYWYQQALGLGLQFLLWYDEGEERNRGNFPPRFSGRQFPNYSSELNVNALELEDSALYLCASRTTSPISYNEQFFGPGTRLTVL.

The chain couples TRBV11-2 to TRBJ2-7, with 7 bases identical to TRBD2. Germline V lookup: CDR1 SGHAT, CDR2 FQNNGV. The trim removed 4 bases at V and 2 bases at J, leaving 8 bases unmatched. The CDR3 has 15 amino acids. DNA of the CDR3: TGTGCCAGCAGCTCCGACAGAGGGAGGGCCTACGAGCAGTACTTC. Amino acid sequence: CASSSDRGRAYEQYF.

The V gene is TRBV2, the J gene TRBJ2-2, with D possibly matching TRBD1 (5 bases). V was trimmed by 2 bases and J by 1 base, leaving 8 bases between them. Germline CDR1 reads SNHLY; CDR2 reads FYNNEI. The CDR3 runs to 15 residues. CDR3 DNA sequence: TGTGCCAGCAGTGAAAAGGGGCGGAACACCGGGGAGCTGTTTTTT. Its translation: CASSEKGRNTGELFF.

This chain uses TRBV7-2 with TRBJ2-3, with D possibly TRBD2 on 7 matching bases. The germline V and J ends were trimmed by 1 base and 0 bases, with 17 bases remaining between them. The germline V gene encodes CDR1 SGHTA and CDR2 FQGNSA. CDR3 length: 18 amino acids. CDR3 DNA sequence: TGTGCCAGCAGCTTAGTGTTGGGTAGGGGGGGAAGCACAGATACGCAGTATTTT. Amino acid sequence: CASSLVLGRGGSTDTQYF.

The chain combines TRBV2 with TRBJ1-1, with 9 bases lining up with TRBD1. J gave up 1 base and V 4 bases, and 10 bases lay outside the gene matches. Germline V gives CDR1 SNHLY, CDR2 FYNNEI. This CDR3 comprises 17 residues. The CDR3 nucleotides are TGTGCCAGCAGTGTTACAGGGGGCGGGGGTTGGAACACTGAAGCTTTCTTT. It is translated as CASSVTGGGGWNTEAFF.

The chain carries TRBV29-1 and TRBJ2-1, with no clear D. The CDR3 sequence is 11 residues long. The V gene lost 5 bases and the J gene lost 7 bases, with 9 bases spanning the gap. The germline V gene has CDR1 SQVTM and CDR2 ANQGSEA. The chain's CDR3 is CSVSGPNEQFF. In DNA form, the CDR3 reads TGCAGCGTTTCTGGGCCTAATGAGCAGTTCTTC.

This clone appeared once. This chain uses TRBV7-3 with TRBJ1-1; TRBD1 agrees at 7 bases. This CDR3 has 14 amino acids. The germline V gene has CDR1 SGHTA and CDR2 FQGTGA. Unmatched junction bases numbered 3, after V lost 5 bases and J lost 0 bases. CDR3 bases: TGTGCCAGCAGCGCGACAGGGTTGAACACTGAAGCTTTCTTT. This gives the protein CASSATGLNTEAFF.

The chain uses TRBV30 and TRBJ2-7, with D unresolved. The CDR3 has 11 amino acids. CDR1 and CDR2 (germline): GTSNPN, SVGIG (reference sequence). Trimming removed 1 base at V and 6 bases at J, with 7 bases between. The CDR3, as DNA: TGTGCCTGGAGTGGTGGGCGCGAGCAGTACTTC. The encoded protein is CAWSGGREQYF.

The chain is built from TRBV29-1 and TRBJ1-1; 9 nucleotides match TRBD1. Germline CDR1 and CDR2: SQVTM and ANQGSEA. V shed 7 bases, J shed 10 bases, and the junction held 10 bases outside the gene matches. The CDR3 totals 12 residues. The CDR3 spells CSATNRGHGAFF. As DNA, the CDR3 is TGCAGCGCCACTAACAGGGGGCATGGAGCTTTCTTT.

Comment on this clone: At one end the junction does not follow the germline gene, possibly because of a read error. The CDR3 sequence: CASSSPGLASCF. For the CDR3, the DNA is TGTGCCAGCAGCTCGCCGGGACTAGCTTCGTGCTTC. V gene TRBV7-2 combines with J gene TRBJ2-7, with 9 bases fitting TRBD2. The CDR3 consists of 12 residues. Per the germline V gene, CDR1 is SGHTA and CDR2 is FQGNSA.

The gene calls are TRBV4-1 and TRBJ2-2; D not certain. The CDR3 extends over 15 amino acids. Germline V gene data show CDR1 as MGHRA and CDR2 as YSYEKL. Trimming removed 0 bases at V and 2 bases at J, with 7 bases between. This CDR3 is CASSQDYINTGELFF. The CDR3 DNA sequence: TGCGCCAGCAGCCAAGATTACATTAACACCGGGGAGCTGTTTTTT.

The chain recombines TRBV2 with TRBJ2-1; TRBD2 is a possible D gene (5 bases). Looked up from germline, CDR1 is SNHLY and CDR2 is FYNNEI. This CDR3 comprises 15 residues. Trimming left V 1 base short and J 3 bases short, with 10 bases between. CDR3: CASSEESGSYNEQFF. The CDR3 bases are TGTGCCAGCAGTGAAGAGAGTGGGAGCTACAATGAGCAGTTCTTC.

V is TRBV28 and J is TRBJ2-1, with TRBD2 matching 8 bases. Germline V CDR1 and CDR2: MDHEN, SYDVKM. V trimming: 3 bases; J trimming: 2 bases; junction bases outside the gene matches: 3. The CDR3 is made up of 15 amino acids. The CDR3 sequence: CASSFTGRAYNEQFF. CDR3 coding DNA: TGTGCCAGCAGTTTTACCGGGAGGGCCTACAATGAGCAGTTCTTC.

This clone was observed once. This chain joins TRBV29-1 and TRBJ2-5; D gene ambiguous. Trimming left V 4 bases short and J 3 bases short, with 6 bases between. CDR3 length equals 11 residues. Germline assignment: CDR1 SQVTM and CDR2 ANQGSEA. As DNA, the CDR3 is TGCAGCGTTGTAGTCAAAGAGACCCAGTACTTC. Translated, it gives CSVVVKETQYF.

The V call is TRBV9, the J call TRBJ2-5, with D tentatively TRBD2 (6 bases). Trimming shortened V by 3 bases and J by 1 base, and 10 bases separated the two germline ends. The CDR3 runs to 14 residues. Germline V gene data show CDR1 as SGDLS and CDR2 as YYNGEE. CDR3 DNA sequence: TGTGCCAGCAGCGGGGGGGTCTTCCAAGAGACCCAGTACTTC. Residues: CASSGGVFQETQYF.

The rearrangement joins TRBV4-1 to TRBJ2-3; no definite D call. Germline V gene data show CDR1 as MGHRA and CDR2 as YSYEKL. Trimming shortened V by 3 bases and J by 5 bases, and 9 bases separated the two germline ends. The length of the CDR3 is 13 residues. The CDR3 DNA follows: TGCGCCAGCAGCCAGACTCTGGTAGATACGCAGTATTTT. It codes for CASSQTLVDTQYF.

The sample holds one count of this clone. The CDR3 region is CASSYSISGDTQYF. CDR3 DNA sequence: TGTGCCAGCAGTTACTCGATAAGCGGAGATACGCAGTATTTT. This chain connects TRBV6-5 to TRBJ2-3; D may be TRBD2 (5 bases). Germline-derived CDR1 and CDR2 are MNHEY and SVGAGI. CDR3 length: 14 residues. The V end lost 0 bases, the J end lost 5 bases, and 9 bases lay between the germline ends.

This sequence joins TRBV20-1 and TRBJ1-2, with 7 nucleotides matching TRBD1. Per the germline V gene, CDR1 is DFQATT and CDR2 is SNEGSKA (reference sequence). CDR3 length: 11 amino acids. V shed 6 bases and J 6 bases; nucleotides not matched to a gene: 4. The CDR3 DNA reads TGCAGTGCCTACGACAGGGATGGCTACACCTTC. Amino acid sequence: CSAYDRDGYTF.

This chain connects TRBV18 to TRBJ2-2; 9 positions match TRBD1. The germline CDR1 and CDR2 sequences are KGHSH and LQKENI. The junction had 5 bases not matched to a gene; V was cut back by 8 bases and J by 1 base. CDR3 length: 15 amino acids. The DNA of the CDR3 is TGTGCCAGCGCGACAGGGGGTGTGAACACCGGGGAGCTGTTTTTT. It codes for CASATGGVNTGELFF.

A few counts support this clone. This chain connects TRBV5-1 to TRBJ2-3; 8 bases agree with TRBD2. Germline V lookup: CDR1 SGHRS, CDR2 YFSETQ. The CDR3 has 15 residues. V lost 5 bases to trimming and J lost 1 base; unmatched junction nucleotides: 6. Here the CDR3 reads CASSSGLVGTDTQYF. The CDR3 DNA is TGCGCCAGCAGTTCGGGACTAGTCGGCACAGATACGCAGTATTTT.

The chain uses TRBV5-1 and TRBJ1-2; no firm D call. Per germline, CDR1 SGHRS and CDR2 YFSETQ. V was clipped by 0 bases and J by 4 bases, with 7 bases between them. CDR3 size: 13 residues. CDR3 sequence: CASSLEQRYGYTF. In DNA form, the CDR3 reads TGCGCCAGCAGCTTGGAACAACGCTATGGCTACACCTTC. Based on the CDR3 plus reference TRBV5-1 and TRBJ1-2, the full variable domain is KAGVTQTPRYLIKTRGQQVTLSCSPISGHRSVSWYQQTPGQGLQFLFEYFSETQRNKGNFPGRFSGRQFSNSRSEMNVSTLELGDSALYLCASSLEQRYGYTFGSGTRLTVV.